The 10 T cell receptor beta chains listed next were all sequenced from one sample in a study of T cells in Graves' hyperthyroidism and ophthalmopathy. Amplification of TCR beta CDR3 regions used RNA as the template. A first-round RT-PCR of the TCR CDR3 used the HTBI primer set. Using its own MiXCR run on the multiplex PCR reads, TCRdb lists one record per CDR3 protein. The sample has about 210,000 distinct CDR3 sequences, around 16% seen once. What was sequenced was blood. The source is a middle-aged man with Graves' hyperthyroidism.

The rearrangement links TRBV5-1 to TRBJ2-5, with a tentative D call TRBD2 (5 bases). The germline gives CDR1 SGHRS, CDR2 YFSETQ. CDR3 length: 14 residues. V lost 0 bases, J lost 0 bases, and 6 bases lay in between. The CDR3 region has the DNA TGCGCCAGCAGCTTGGACGGGAACCAAGAGACCCAGTACTTC. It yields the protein CASSLDGNQETQYF. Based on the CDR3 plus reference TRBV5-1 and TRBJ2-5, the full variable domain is KAGVTQTPRYLIKTRGQQVTLSCSPISGHRSVSWYQQTPGQGLQFLFEYFSETQRNKGNFPGRFSGRQFSNSRSEMNVSTLELGDSALYLCASSLDGNQETQYFGPGTRLLVL.

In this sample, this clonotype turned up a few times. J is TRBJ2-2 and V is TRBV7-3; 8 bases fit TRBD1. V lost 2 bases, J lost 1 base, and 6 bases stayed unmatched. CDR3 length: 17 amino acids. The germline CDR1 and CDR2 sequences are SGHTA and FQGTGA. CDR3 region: CASSLDFRGQNTGELFF. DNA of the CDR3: TGTGCCAGCAGCTTAGACTTCAGGGGGCAGAACACCGGGGAGCTGTTTTTT.

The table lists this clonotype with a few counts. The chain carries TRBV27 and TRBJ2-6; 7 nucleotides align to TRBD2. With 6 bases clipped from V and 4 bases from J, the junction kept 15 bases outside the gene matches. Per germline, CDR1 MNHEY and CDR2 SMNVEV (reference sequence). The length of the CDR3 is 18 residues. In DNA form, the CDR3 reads TGTGCCAGCAGCCCTTGGGAGGGTTTAAAGTCCGGGGCCAACGTCCTGACTTTC. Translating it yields CASSPWEGLKSGANVLTF.

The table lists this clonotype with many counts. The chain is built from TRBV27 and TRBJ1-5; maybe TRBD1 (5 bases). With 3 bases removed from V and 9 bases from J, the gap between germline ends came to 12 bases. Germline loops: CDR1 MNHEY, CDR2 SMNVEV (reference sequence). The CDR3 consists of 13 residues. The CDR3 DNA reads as TGTGCCAGCAGTTTCACGGGACGGGGGCCCCAGCATTTT. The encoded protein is CASSFTGRGPQHF.

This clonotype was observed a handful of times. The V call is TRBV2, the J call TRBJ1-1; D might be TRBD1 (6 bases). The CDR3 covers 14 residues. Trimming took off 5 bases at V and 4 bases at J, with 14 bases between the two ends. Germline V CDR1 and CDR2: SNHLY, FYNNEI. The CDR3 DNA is TGTGCCAGCAGTAGGACAGCAATGAGCACTGAAGCTTTCTTT. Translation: CASSRTAMSTEAFF.

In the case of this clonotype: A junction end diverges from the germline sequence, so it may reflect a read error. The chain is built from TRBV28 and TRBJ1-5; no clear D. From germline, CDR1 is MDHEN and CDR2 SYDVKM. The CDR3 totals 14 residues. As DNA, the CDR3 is TGCGCCAGCAGTTTAGGAGATACCAATCAGCCCCAGCATTTT. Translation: CASSLGDTNQPQHF.

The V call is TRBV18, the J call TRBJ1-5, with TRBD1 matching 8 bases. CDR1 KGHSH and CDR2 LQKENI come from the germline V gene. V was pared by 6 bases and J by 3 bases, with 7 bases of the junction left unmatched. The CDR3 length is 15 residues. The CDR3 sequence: CASSPNRGDNQPQHF. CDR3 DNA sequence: TGTGCCAGCTCCCCAAACAGGGGGGACAATCAGCCCCAGCATTTT. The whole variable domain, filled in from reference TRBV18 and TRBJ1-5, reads NAGVMQNPRHLVRRRGQEARLRCSPMKGHSHVYWYRQLPEEGLKFMVYLQKENIIDESGMPKERFSAEFPKEGPSILRIQQVVRGDSAAYFCASSPNRGDNQPQHFGDGTRLSIL.

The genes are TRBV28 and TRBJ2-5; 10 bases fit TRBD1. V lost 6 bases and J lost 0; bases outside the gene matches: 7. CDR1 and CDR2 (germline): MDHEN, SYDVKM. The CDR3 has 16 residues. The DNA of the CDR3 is TGTGCCAGCAGAGCGACAGGGGGCCGATACCAAGAGACCCAGTACTTC. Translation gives CASRATGGRYQETQYF.

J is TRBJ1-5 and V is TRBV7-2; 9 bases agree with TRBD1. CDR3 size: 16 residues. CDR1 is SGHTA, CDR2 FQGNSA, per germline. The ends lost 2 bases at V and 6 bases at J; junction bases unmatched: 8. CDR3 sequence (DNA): TGTGCCAGCAGCTTAAGGGACAGGGTATTGAGTCAGCCCCAGCATTTT. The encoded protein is CASSLRDRVLSQPQHF.

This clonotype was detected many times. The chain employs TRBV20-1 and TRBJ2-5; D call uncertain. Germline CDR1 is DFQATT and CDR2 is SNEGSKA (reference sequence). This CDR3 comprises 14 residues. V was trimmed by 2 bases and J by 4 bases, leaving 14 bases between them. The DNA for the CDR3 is TGCAGTGCTAGATTGAGACACCTCGGAGAGACCCAGTACTTC. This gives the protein CSARLRHLGETQYF.